This TCR beta chain came from a study of regulatory and conventional T cells in breast cancer (dated by TCRdb to 2015 to 2017). The library was made by PCR. Instrument used: Illumina MiSeq. TCRdb applied fastp at Q25 and MiXCR to the public reads, then kept only in-frame beta chains. Merged by CDR3 protein, the rows form single entries marked with the most common genes and DNA. The sample includes around 15,000 distinct CDR3 sequences, with about 32% observed a single time. The top ten constitute 1.5% to 2% of the sample. In the germline V gene, CDR1 corresponds to LGHNA and CDR2 to YNFKEQ. V is clipped by 0 bases and J by 6 bases, and the sequence between their germline boundaries is 13 bases long. Spanning cysteine to phenylalanine, the CDR3 consists of 15 amino acids. This entry keeps only the CDR3 DNA: 45 bases, framed from base 1. Turning to this clonotype: Its antigen is currently not known. No per-base quality is available; no much larger clone lies one base away.

Material for sequencing was conventional T cells from blood. The chain joins TRBV4-2 to TRBJ2-3, with no confident D gene call. The sequence derives from a female donor in good health. The CDR3 region: CASSQDPAHTDTQYF. The bases are TGTGCCAGCAGCCAAGACCCTGCCCATACTGATACGCAGTATTTT.